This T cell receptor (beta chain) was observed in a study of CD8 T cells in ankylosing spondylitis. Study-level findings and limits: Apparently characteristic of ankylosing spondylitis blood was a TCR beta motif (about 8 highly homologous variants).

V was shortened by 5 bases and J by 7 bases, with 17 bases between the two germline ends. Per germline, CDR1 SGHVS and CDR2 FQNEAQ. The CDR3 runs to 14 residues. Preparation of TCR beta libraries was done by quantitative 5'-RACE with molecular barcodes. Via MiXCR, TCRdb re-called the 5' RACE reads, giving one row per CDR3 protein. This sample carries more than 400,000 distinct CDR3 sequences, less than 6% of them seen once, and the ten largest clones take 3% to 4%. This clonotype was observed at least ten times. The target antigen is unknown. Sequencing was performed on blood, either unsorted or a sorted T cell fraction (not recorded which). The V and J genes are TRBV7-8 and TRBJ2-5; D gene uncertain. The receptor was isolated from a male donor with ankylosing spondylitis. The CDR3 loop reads CASSLSPSKGTQYF. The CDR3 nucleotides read TGTGCCAGCAGCCTATCCCCATCCAAGGGGACCCAGTACTTC.